A selection of T cell receptor beta chains follows, all from one sample in a study of cytomegalovirus exposure and HLA in healthy donors. This table comes from immunoSEQ multiplex PCR, and its TCRdb copy is limited to in-frame clones, with some not included. The sample has 99,000 or so clones, approximately 14% seen once. The specimen sequenced was PBMCs. The source of these receptors is a female donor in good health and CMV-seronegative. Both conserved end residues are part of each CDR3. The order of the fields is D gene, J gene, clone size, V gene, CDR3 DNA, CDR3 protein. The D gene is left open where the match is weak. Where a row states a size, it is once, few, many or the class of an expanded clone; other rows omit it.

TRBD2 TRBJ2-5 . TRBV4-3 TGCGCCAGCAGCCAAGATGTACGGGGGGGCGCGGAGACCCAGTACTTC CASSQDVRGGAETQYF
TRBD1 TRBJ2-7 . TRBV28 TGTGCCAGCAGCTCCCCGGGACAGGGTATGGCCGAGCAGTACTTC CASSSPGQGMAEQYF
TRBD1 TRBJ1-2 . TRBV30 TGTGCCTGGATCCCACCGGAGACAGGGCCGTATGGCTACACCTTC CAWIPPETGPYGYTF
. TRBJ2-7 few TRBV7-3 TGTGCCAGCAGCTTAAAATCCAATGCACTAGTACCCTACGAGCAGTACTTC CASSLKSNALVPYEQYF
TRBD1 TRBJ1-5 . TRBV7-2 TGTGCCAGCAGCTCAGGGGGAGGCAATCAGCCCCAGCATTTT CASSSGGGNQPQHF
TRBD2 TRBJ2-1 medium-sized TRBV28 TGTGCCAGCGCTAGCGGGAGGGCCTCCAATGAGCAGTTCTTC CASASGRASNEQFF
. TRBJ2-7 . TRBV29-1 TGCAGCGTTGGCCAGGCCTTATCCTACGAGCAGTACTTC CSVGQALSYEQYF
TRBD2 TRBJ2-5 . TRBV5-6 TGTGCCAGCAGCTTAGGAACTTCTAGCGGGCAAGAGACCCAGTACTTC CASSLGTSSGQETQYF
TRBD2 TRBJ2-2 few TRBV7-9 TGTGCCAGCAGCTTAGGGACTAGCGGGAACACCGGGGAGCTGTTTTTT CASSLGTSGNTGELFF
TRBD1 TRBJ2-3 few TRBV28 TGTGCCAGCAGTTTCAGGGGGCTAGGCACAGATACGCAGTATTTT CASSFRGLGTDTQYF
. TRBJ2-7 few TRBV30 TGTGCCTGGAGTGTATCTAGCTCCTACGAGCAGTACTTC CAWSVSSSYEQYF
TRBD1 TRBJ2-7 few TRBV10-2 TGCGCCAGCAGTGAGTTGGGACAGGAAAACTTC CASSELGQENF
. TRBJ2-7 few TRBV25-1 TGTGCCAGCAGTGGGGGCCTGTACGAGCAGTACTTC CASSGGLYEQYF
. TRBJ2-3 . TRBV6-4 TGTGCCAGCAGTGACTCCGAGGGTCCCACAGATACGCAGTATTTT CASSDSEGPTDTQYF
TRBD2 TRBJ2-1 few TRBV7-7 TGTGCTAGCAGCTTATCTAGCGGGGACAATGAGCAGTTCTTC CASSLSSGDNEQFF
. TRBJ1-2 . TRBV28 TGTGCCAGCAGTTTATTGGGGGGTGGCTACACCTTC CASSLLGGGYTF
. TRBJ1-2 . TRBV19 TGTGCCAGTAGTCAGGCTGGCTACACCTTC CASSQAGYTF
. TRBJ2-1 . TRBV21-1 TGTGCCAGCAGCAAAGAGGACGGGGGCTCCTACAATGAGCAGTTCTTC CASSKEDGGSYNEQFF
. TRBJ1-2 . TRBV28 TGTGCCAGCAGACTTACCCTTGCAGGCAACTATGGCTACACCTTC CASRLTLAGNYGYTF
. TRBJ2-2 . TRBV9 TGTGCCAGCAGCCTCGAAGGGGACACCGGGGAGCTGTTTTTT CASSLEGDTGELFF
. TRBJ1-6 . TRBV6-5 TGTGCCAGCACCCGGGGGGCTTCGTATAATTCACCCCTCCACTTT CASTRGASYNSPLHF
. TRBJ1-1 few TRBV5-6 TGTGCCAGCAGCCTTTGGGTGAGGACAGTGAACTTATTGGCTTTCTTT CASSLWVRTVNLLAFF